Each of the 13 T cell receptor beta chains below was sequenced from the same sample in a study of T cell changes during pregnancy in multiple sclerosis. Sequencing used immunoSEQ multiplex PCR; TCRdb keeps in-frame clones, though not all of them. The sample consists of approximately 100,000 clones, 90% to 95% of them appearing once. The sample here was peripheral blood, taken in the second trimester of pregnancy. These receptor sequences come from a female donor with multiple sclerosis, enrolled in a pregnancy study.

The genes are TRBV5-4 and TRBJ1-1; tentatively, D is TRBD1 (6 bases). V was trimmed by 4 bases and J by 8 bases, leaving 21 bases between them. Germline V CDR1 and CDR2: SGHNT, YYREEE (reference sequence). The CDR3 runs 15 residues. The CDR3 nucleotides read TGTGCCAGCAGCCCCAGGGTAGGGACATGGGGGGAAGCTTTCTTT. It encodes CASSPRVGTWGEAFF. Supplemented by reference TRBV5-4 and TRBJ1-1, the full variable domain reads ETGVTQSPTHLIKTRGQQVTLRCSSQSGHNTVSWYQQALGQGPQFIFQYYREEENGRGNFPPRFSGLQFPNYSSELNVNALELDDSALYLCASSPRVGTWGEAFFGQGTRLTVV.

The chain carries TRBV2 and TRBJ1-5, with D hard to call. Between the trimmed V and J ends, which lost 3 bases and 4 bases, there was a span of 10 bases. This CDR3 contains 14 residues. Germline V gene lookup returns CDR1 SNHLY and CDR2 FYNNEI. Here the CDR3 reads CASSDGRSNQPQHF. The CDR3 DNA reads TGTGCCAGCAGTGATGGGCGTTCTAATCAGCCCCAGCATTTT.

The chain joins TRBV5-4 to TRBJ2-3, with 12 bases lining up with TRBD1. Germline loops: CDR1 SGHNT, CDR2 YYREEE (reference sequence). This CDR3 is built from 16 residues. V dropped 0 bases and J dropped 4; count of bases not matched to a gene: 3. CDR3 coding DNA: TGTGCCAGCAGCTTGGTAGGGACAGGGGGCCCAGATACGCAGTATTTT. This translates into CASSLVGTGGPDTQYF.

This chain connects TRBV2 to TRBJ1-4, with 7 bases fitting TRBD1. The trim removed 7 bases at V and 13 bases at J, leaving 15 bases unmatched. Germline V CDR1 and CDR2: SNHLY, FYNNEI. There are 14 residues in the CDR3. CDR3 sequence: CASTHRLTGERLFF. CDR3 coding DNA: TGTGCCAGCACCCATCGTCTTACAGGGGAGAGACTGTTTTTT.

The chain recombines TRBV5-1 with TRBJ1-2; 11 nucleotides agree with TRBD1. The CDR3 runs to 15 residues. V dropped 4 bases and J dropped 4; count of bases not matched to a gene: 6. Germline lookup yields CDR1 SGHRS and CDR2 YFSETQ. CDR3 sequence (DNA): TGCGCCAGCAGCCCGGCCGGGACAGGGGGCTATGGCTACACCTTC. Residues: CASSPAGTGGYGYTF.

This clone came up once. The gene calls are TRBV7-3 and TRBJ2-5, with TRBD2 identical over 8 bases. Trimming removed 3 bases from V and 4 bases from J; junction bases left unmatched: 4. Germline V lookup: CDR1 SGHTA, CDR2 FQGTGA. This CDR3 is 14 amino acids long. The CDR3 region has the DNA TGTGCCAGCAGCTTCAACGGGGGGGCAGAGACCCAGTACTTC. Its translation is CASSFNGGAETQYF.

The chain is built from TRBV5-4 and TRBJ2-1; D perhaps matches TRBD2 (7 bases). V was clipped by 4 bases and J by 3 bases, with 20 bases between them. The CDR3 is 17 residues long. Germline V lookup: CDR1 SGHNT, CDR2 YYREEE (reference sequence). DNA for the CDR3: TGTGCCAGCAGCCTTGGGGGGGCTGGGGCTAACTACAATGAGCAGTTCTTC. It is translated as CASSLGGAGANYNEQFF.

This chain uses TRBV28 with TRBJ2-3, with D unclear. The CDR3 consists of 14 residues. In germline, CDR1 is MDHEN, CDR2 SYDVKM. V dropped 7 bases and J dropped 0 bases, with 11 bases sitting between them. The CDR3 region has the DNA TGTGCCAGCACCTTGGCAGGCAGCACAGATACGCAGTATTTT. It yields the protein CASTLAGSTDTQYF.

The V call is TRBV27, the J call TRBJ2-1; 9 nucleotides line up with TRBD2. The germline V gene has CDR1 MNHEY and CDR2 SMNVEV (reference sequence). The CDR3 is 14 residues long. The ends lost 8 bases at V and 0 bases at J; junction bases unmatched: 2. CDR3 nucleotide sequence: TGTGCCAGCCGTAGCGGGAGCTCCTACAATGAGCAGTTCTTC. Amino acid sequence: CASRSGSSYNEQFF.

This clone turned up a few times. The V and J genes are TRBV28 and TRBJ2-1; the D gene is possibly TRBD2 (7 bases). This CDR3 is 14 amino acids long. Germline V gene sequence: CDR1 MDHEN, CDR2 SYDVKM. V lost 7 bases and J lost 5, with 15 bases in between. As DNA, the CDR3 is TGTGCCAGCAAGGACGGGGGGCCCCACAATGAGCAGTTCTTC. This sequence encodes CASKDGGPHNEQFF.

The chain has TRBV7-9 and TRBJ2-5, with 12 bases that match TRBD2. The V gene's germline CDR1 is SEHNR and CDR2 FQNEAQ (reference sequence). The CDR3 has 17 amino acids. After removal of 1 base from V and 5 bases from J, the junction contained 8 bases not matched to a gene. The CDR3 nucleotides read TGTGCCAGCAGCTTAGATCTAGCGGGAGGGCCGGGGGAGACCCAGTACTTC. Protein sequence: CASSLDLAGGPGETQYF.

The chain is built from TRBV7-9 and TRBJ2-2; no clear D gene. CDR3 length equals 15 residues. V was clipped by 1 base and J by 2 bases, with 8 bases between them. Germline values: CDR1 SEHNR, CDR2 FQNEAQ (reference sequence). The CDR3 nucleotides read TGTGCCAGCAGCTTAGAGCACCCTAACACCGGGGAGCTGTTTTTT. Translated: CASSLEHPNTGELFF. The full variable domain, completed using reference TRBV7-9 and TRBJ2-2, is DTGVSQNPRHKITKRGQNVTFRCDPISEHNRLYWYRQTLGQGPEFLTYFQNEAQLEKSRLLSDRFSAERPKGSFSTLEIQRTEQGDSAMYLCASSLEHPNTGELFFGEGSRLTVL.

CDR3 protein: CASGLTSLAGGFPGFDEQFF. Written as DNA, the CDR3 is TGTGCTAGTGGTTTGACAAGTCTAGCGGGGGGGTTCCCTGGGTTCGATGAGCAGTTCTTC. The V call is TRBV12-5, the J call TRBJ2-1, with 12 nucleotides matching TRBD2. After removal of 2 bases from V and 8 bases from J, the junction contained 19 bases not matched to a gene. CDR1 and CDR2 from the germline V gene are LGHNT and FRNRAP. This CDR3 has 20 amino acids.